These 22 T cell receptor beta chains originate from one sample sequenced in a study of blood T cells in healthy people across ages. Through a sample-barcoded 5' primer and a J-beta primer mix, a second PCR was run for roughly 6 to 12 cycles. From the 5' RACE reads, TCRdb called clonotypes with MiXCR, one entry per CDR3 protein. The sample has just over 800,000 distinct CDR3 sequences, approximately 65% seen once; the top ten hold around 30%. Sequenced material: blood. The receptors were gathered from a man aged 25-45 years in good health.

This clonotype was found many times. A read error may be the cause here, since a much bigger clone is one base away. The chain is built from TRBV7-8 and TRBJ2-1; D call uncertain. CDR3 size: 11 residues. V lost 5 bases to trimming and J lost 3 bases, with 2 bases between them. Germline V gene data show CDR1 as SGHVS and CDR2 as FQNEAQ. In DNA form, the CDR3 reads TGTGCCAGCAGCCGCTACAATGAGCAGTTCTTC. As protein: CASSRYNEQFF.

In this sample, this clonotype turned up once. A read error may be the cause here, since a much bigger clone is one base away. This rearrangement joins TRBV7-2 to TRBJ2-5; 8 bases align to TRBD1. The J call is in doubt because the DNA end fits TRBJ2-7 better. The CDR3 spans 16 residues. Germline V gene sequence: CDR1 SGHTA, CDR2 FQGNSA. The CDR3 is CASGLTPTGGDYEQYF. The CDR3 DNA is TGTGCCAGCGGCCTCACACCTACAGGGGGAGACTACGAGCAGTACTTC.

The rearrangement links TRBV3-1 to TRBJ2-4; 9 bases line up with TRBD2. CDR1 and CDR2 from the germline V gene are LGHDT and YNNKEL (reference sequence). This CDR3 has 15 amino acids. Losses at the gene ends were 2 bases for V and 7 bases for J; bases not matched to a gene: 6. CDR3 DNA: TGTGCCAGCAGCCAATACAGCGGGGGGCCTAACATTCAGTACTTC. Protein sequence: CASSQYSGGPNIQYF.

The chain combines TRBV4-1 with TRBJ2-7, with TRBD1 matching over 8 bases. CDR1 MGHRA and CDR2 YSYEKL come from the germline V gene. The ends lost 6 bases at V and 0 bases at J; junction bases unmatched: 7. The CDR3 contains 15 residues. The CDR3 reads CASSTLGQVSYEQYF. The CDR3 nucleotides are TGCGCCAGCAGTACCTTGGGACAGGTCTCCTACGAGCAGTACTTC.

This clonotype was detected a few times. The CDR3 reads CATSQGSYNEQFF. CDR3 bases: TGTGCCACCAGCCAGGGCTCATACAATGAGCAGTTCTTC. This chain connects TRBV24-1 to TRBJ2-1, with a possible D match to TRBD1 (5 bases). Germline loops: CDR1 KGHDR, CDR2 SFDVKD. The CDR3 is made up of 13 amino acids. With 7 bases removed from V and 4 bases from J, the gap between germline ends came to 10 bases.

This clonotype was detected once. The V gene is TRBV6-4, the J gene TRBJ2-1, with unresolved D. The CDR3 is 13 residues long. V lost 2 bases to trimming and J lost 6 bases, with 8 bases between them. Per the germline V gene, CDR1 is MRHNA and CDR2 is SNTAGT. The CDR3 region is CASSDGDLNEQFF. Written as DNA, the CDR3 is TGTGCCAGCAGTGACGGCGACCTCAATGAGCAGTTCTTC.

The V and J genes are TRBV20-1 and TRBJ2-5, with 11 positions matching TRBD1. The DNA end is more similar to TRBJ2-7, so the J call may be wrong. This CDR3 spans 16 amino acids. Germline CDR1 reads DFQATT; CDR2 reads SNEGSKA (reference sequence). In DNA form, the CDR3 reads TGCAGTGCTAGAGATCCTCGGACAGGGGGCGGGTACGAGCAGTACTTC. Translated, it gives CSARDPRTGGGYEQYF.

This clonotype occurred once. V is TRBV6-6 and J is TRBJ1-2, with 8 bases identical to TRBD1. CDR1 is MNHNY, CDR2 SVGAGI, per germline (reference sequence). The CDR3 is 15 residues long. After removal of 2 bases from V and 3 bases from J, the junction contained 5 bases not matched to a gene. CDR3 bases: TGTGCCAGCAGTTACCCCAGGGGGCAGGACTATGGCTACACCTTC. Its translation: CASSYPRGQDYGYTF.

The CDR3 DNA reads TGCAGGTTTGAACTCGGGACAGGGGGGCTCTATGGCTACACCTTC. It specifies CRFELGTGGLYGYTF. V is TRBV29-1 and J is TRBJ1-2, with 11 bases aligning to TRBD1. CDR3 size: 15 residues. CDR1 and CDR2 from the germline V gene are SQVTM and ANQGSEA.

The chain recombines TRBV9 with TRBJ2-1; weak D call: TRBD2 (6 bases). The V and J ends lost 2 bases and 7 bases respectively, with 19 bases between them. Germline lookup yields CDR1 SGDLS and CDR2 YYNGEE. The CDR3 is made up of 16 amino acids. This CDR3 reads CASSVGGVAPRNEQFF. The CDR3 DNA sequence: TGTGCCAGCAGCGTGGGCGGGGTCGCCCCACGGAATGAGCAGTTCTTC.

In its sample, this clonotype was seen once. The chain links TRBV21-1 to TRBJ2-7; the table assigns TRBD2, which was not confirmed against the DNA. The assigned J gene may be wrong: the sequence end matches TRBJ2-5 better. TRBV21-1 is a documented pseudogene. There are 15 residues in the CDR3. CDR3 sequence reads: CASSKVGFIGETQYF. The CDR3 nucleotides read TGTGCCAGCAGCAAAGTGGGCTTTATAGGGGAGACCCAGTACTTC.

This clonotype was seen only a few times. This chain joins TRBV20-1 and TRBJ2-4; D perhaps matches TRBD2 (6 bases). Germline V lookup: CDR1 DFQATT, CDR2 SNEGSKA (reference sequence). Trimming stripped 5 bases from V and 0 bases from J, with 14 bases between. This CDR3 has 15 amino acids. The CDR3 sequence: CSAWDWSIAKNIQYF. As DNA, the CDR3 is TGCAGTGCTTGGGACTGGTCAATAGCCAAAAACATTCAGTACTTC.

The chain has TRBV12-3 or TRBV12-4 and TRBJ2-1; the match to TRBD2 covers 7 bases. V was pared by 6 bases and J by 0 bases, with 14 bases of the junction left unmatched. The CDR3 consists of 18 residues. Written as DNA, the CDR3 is TGTGCCAGCAGCCCTAGCGGCGGGACTTTCAGCTCCTACAATGAGCAGTTCTTC. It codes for CASSPSGGTFSSYNEQFF.

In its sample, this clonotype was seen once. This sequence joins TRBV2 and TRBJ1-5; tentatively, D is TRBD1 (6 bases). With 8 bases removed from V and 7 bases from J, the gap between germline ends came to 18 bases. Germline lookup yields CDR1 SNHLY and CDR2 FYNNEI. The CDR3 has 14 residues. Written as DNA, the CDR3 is TGTGCCAGCCAGGAACAGGGCCCTTACCAGCCCCAGCATTTT. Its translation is CASQEQGPYQPQHF. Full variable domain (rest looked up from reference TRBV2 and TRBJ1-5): EPEVTQTPSHQVTQMGQEVILRCVPISNHLYFYWYRQILGQKVEFLVSFYNNEISEKSEIFDDQFSVERPDGSNFTLKIRSTKLEDSAMYFCASQEQGPYQPQHFGDGTRLSIL.

This CDR3 reads CSARDWGQGVGETQYF. In nucleotides, the CDR3 is TGCAGTGCTAGAGATTGGGGACAGGGCGTCGGCGAGACCCAGTACTTC. The chain employs TRBV20-1 and TRBJ2-5; the match to TRBD1 covers 9 bases. The CDR3 length is 16 residues. Germline CDR1 is DFQATT and CDR2 is SNEGSKA (reference sequence). Trimming took 0 bases from V and 5 from J; bases not matched to a gene: 10.

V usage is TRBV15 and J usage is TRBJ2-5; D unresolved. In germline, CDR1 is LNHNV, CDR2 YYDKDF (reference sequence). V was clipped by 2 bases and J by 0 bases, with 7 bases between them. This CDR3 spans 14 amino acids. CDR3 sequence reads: CATSRMLYQETQYF. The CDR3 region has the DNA TGTGCCACCAGCAGAATGTTGTACCAAGAGACCCAGTACTTC.

The CDR3 loop reads CASSGSRAYEQYF. For the CDR3, the DNA is TGTGCCAGCTCTGGGAGCAGGGCCTACGAGCAGTACTTC. The chain employs TRBV7-8 and TRBJ2-7; D is possibly TRBD1 or TRBD2 (5 bases each). This CDR3 contains 13 residues. The ends were cut back, 8 bases at V and 2 bases at J, with 13 bases in the middle. Germline-derived CDR1 and CDR2 are SGHVS and FQNEAQ.

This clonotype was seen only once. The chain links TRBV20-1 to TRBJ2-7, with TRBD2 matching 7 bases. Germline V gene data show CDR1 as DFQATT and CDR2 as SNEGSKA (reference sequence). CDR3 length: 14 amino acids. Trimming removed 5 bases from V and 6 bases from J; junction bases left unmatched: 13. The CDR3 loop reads CSAPTGALAPEQYF. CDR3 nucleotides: TGCAGTGCTCCGACCGGGGCACTAGCGCCCGAGCAGTACTTC.

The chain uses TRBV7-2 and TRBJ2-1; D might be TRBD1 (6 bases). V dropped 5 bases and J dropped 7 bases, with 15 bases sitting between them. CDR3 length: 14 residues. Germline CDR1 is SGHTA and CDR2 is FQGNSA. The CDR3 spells CASSVVTGSNEQFF. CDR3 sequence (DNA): TGTGCCAGCAGCGTAGTTACAGGGTCTAATGAGCAGTTCTTC.

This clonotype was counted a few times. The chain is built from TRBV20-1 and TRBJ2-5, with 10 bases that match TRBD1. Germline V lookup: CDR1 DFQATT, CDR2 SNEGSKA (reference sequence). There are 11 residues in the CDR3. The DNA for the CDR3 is TGCAGCGTCGACAGGGGGCGAGAGCAGTACTTC. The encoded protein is CSVDRGREQYF.

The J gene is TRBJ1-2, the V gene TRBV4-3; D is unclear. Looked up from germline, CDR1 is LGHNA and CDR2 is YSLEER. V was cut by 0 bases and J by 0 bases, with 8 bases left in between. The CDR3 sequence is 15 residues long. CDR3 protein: CASSQELEANYGYTF. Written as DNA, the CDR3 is TGCGCCAGCAGCCAAGAGTTAGAAGCTAACTATGGCTACACCTTC.

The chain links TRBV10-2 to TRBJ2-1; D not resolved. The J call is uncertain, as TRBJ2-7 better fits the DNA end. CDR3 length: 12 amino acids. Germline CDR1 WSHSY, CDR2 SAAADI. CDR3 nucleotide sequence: TGCGCCAGCAGTGAACGAGTCAATGAGCAGTACTTC. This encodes CASSERVNEQYF.